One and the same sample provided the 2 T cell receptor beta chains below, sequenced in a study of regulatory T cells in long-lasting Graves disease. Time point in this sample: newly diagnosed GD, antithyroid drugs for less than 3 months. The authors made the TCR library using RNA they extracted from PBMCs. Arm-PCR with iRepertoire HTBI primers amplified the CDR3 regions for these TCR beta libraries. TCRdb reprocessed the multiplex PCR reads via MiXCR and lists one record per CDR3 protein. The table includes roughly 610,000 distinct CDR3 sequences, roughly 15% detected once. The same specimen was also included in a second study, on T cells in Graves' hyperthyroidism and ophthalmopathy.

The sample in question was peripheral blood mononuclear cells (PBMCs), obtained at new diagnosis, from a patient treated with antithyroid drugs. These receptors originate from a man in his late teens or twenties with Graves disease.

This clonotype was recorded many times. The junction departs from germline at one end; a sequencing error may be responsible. The CDR3 DNA reads TGTGCCAGCAGCTTAGACAGGGTCTCCTACAATGAGCAGTTCTTC. Protein sequence: CASSLDRVSYNEQFF. The chain couples TRBV12-3 or TRBV12-4 to TRBJ2-1; TRBD1 agrees at 7 bases. The CDR3 length is 15 residues.

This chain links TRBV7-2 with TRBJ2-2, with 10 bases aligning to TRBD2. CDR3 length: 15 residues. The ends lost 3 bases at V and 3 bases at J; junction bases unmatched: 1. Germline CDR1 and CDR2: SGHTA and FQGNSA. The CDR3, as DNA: TGTGCCAGCAGCTTTGGACTAGCGGACACCGGGGAGCTGTTTTTT. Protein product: CASSFGLADTGELFF.